A single count supports the clone carrying this TCR beta chain. The data were taken from a study of blood T cell repertoires in COVID-19. In the study's own analysis: Estimation of nucleated cell counts was performed using reference gene primer amplification. Profiled with immunoSEQ multiplex PCR; TCRdb holds only in-frame clones, not every one. The V and J calls and clone size were taken over from that table, and D and trimming were inferred from the DNA. The sample holds more than 150,000 clones, more than 85% seen once. Trimming removed 6 bases from V and 2 bases from J, with 8 bases in between. This CDR3 has 11 residues. From germline, CDR1 is GTSNPN and CDR2 SVGIG (reference sequence).

J is TRBJ2-7 and V is TRBV30; no clear D gene. The receptor comes from a woman aged 45-60 years who had recovered from COVID-19. The source material was PBMCs or T cells enriched from blood (not recorded which). The CDR3 bases are TGTGCCTGCCTCCGAGCCTACGAGCAGTACTTC. This sequence encodes CACLRAYEQYF. Full variable domain (rest looked up from reference TRBV30 and TRBJ2-7): SQTIHQWPATLVQPVGSPLSLECTVEGTSNPNLYWYRQAAGRGLQLLFYSVGIGQISSEVPQNLSASRPQDRQFILSSKKLLLSDSGFYLCACLRAYEQYFGPGTRLTVT.